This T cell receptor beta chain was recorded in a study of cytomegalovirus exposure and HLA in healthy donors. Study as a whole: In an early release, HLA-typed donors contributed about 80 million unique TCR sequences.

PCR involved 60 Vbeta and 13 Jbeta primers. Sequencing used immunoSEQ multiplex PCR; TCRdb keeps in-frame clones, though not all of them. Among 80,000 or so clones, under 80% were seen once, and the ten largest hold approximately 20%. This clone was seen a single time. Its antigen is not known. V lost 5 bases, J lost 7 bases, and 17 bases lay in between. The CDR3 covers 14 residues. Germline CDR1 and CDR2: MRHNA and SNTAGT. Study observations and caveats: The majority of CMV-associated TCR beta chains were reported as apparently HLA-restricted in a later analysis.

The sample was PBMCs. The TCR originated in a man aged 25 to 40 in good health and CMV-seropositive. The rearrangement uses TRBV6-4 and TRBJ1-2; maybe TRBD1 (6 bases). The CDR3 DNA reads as TGTGCCAGCAGTCCGGGGGGTCAGGGGATTGGCTACACCTTC. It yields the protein CASSPGGQGIGYTF.